These 30 T cell receptor beta chains share one sample of origin, sequenced in a study of T-cell reconstitution after alpha-beta-depleted transplantation in children. Preparation of the TCRbeta library involved a method that used unique molecular identifiers. TCRdb re-derived calls from the PCR reads in MiXCR, one entry per CDR3 protein. This table has more than 500,000 distinct CDR3 sequences, roughly 11% appearing once. Sequencing was performed on PBMCs, mostly from graft donor cells, taken 180 days after TCRalphabeta/CD19-depleted stem cell transplant. The receptors originated from a female patient aged 2 to 10 who had a stem cell transplant for aplastic anemia, so the T cells may come from the graft donor.

This chain links TRBV27 with TRBJ2-5; D might be TRBD2 (5 bases). Deletions cut 5 bases from V and 1 base from J, with 11 bases between. Germline loops: CDR1 MNHEY, CDR2 SMNVEV (reference sequence). This CDR3 comprises 14 residues. The CDR3 here is CASSPKTSQETQYF. As DNA, the CDR3 is TGTGCCAGCAGTCCGAAAACTAGCCAAGAGACCCAGTACTTC.

The sample holds many counts of this clonotype. The genes are TRBV12-3 or TRBV12-4 and TRBJ2-6; D remains ambiguous. The CDR3 loop spans 14 amino acids. V was shortened by 7 bases and J by 3 bases, with 10 bases between the two germline ends. The CDR3 region has the DNA TGTGCCAGCACCCTTGGCTATGGGGCCAACGTCCTGACTTTC. Amino acid sequence: CASTLGYGANVLTF.

The gene calls are TRBV6-5 and TRBJ2-1, with 10 bases identical to TRBD2. CDR1 and CDR2 (germline): MNHEY, SVGAGI. The CDR3 totals 15 residues. The ends lost 4 bases at V and 9 bases at J; junction bases unmatched: 9. In DNA form, the CDR3 reads TGTGCCAGCAGTTCAGCGGGAGGGGCGTATGCTGAGCAGTTCTTC. Its protein is CASSSAGGAYAEQFF.

This clonotype was seen at least ten times. V usage is TRBV7-2 and J usage is TRBJ2-3; the D is unclear. Germline V gene sequence: CDR1 SGHTA, CDR2 FQGNSA. The CDR3 has 12 residues. V shed 5 bases and J shed 3 bases, with 6 bases lying between them. In nucleotides, the CDR3 is TGTGCCAGCAGCCCGAGGACAGATACGCAGTATTTT. Protein product: CASSPRTDTQYF.

The chain couples TRBV2 to TRBJ2-7, with 8 bases that match TRBD2. This CDR3 region has 15 residues. V was clipped by 3 bases and J by 0 bases; unmatched bases: 4. The germline gives CDR1 SNHLY, CDR2 FYNNEI. CDR3 DNA: TGTGCCAGCAGTGACTTTAGCGGGAACTCCTACGAGCAGTACTTC. Protein: CASSDFSGNSYEQYF.

The gene calls are TRBV18 and TRBJ2-3; the D call may be TRBD1 or TRBD2 (5 bases each). V lost 6 bases and J 1 base, leaving 14 bases between the germline ends. CDR1 is KGHSH, CDR2 LQKENI, per germline. CDR3 size: 15 residues. The CDR3 DNA is TGTGCCAGCTCCCCAGGGAGTATTGGCACAGATACGCAGTATTTT. Translating gives CASSPGSIGTDTQYF.

This clonotype was seen a handful of times. This chain uses TRBV20-1 with TRBJ1-4; D might be TRBD1 (5 bases). Germline values: CDR1 DFQATT, CDR2 SNEGSKA (reference sequence). The CDR3 has 15 residues. V shed 6 bases and J shed 4 bases, with 18 bases lying between them. In nucleotides, the CDR3 is TGCAGTGCCCGGCCATTCGACAGTCTTAATGAAAAACTGTTTTTT. Its protein is CSARPFDSLNEKLFF.

The chain combines TRBV27 with TRBJ2-7; possibly TRBD2 for D (7 bases). This CDR3 comprises 14 residues. Per germline, CDR1 MNHEY and CDR2 SMNVEV (reference sequence). Trimming took off 6 bases at V and 6 bases at J, with 18 bases between the two ends. The CDR3 nucleotides are TGTGCCAGCAGCTTAGGGGGGGGCCCGCGCGAGCAGTACTTC. Translation: CASSLGGGPREQYF.

J is TRBJ1-2 and V is TRBV4-3; 7 bases are shared with TRBD1. V shed 3 bases, J shed 2 bases, and the junction held 6 bases outside the gene matches. CDR3 length: 15 residues. CDR1 LGHNA and CDR2 YSLEER come from the germline V gene. In nucleotides, the CDR3 is TGCGCCAGCAGCCATGAATTGACAGGGAACTATGGCTACACCTTC. Translated, it gives CASSHELTGNYGYTF.

This clonotype occurred many times. The chain carries TRBV15 and TRBJ2-7; no clear D gene. Trimming stripped 0 bases from V and 3 bases from J, with 12 bases between. The CDR3 spans 15 residues. Germline V gives CDR1 LNHNV, CDR2 YYDKDF (reference sequence). CDR3: CATSRDGDSRYEQYF. DNA for the CDR3: TGTGCCACCAGCAGAGATGGAGATAGTCGCTACGAGCAGTACTTC.

This chain uses TRBV10-3 with TRBJ2-7, with D maybe TRBD1 (6 bases). V lost 3 bases, J lost 1 base, and 13 bases lay in between. This CDR3 contains 15 residues. Germline V gene lookup returns CDR1 ENHRY and CDR2 SYGVKD. DNA for the CDR3: TGTGCCATCAGTGAACAGGGTGGAGGTTCCTACGAGCAGTACGTC. Its translation is CAISEQGGGSYEQYV.

J is TRBJ2-3 and V is TRBV21-1; TRBD1 reflects the table's D call only, with no check against the DNA. TRBV21-1 is termed a pseudogene. This CDR3 region has 17 residues. CDR3 protein: CASSTRPVRASTDTQYF. For the CDR3, the DNA is TGTGCCAGCAGCACACGGCCTGTCAGGGCTAGCACAGATACGCAGTATTTT.

Here the CDR3 DNA reads TGTGCCAGCAGCGTTAGGCGGACGGTGAACACTGAAGCTTTCTTT. Its translation: CASSVRRTVNTEAFF. The gene calls are TRBV7-8 and TRBJ1-1; D remains ambiguous. Germline V gene sequence: CDR1 SGHVS, CDR2 FQNEAQ. V was trimmed by 5 bases and J by 0 bases, leaving 13 bases between them. This CDR3 is built from 15 residues.

Note on this clonotype: Lacking the conserved final phenylalanine or tryptophan, this CDR3 likely reflects a read error. The chain joins TRBV28 to TRBJ2-4; D is uncertain. V was cut by 8 bases and J by 0 bases, with 14 bases left in between. Germline V gene lookup returns CDR1 MDHEN and CDR2 SYDVKM. This CDR3 contains 15 residues. CDR3 protein: CASESSAKAKNIQYL. The CDR3 DNA sequence: TGTGCCAGCGAGAGTTCGGCTAAAGCCAAAAACATTCAGTACCTC.

This clonotype has more than one count but fewer than ten. The CDR3 DNA reads TGTGCCAGCAGCAAATTGGGGCCCACTGAAGCTTTCTTT. Its protein is CASSKLGPTEAFF. The chain couples TRBV21-1 to TRBJ1-1; TRBD1 is the table's D call and was not checked against the DNA. TRBV21-1 is a pseudogene. The length of the CDR3 is 13 residues.

The rearrangement joins TRBV4-3 to TRBJ2-1, with D hard to call. This CDR3 has 16 amino acids. CDR1 and CDR2 (germline): LGHNA, YSLEER. Trimming left V 0 bases short and J 2 bases short, with 11 bases between. Here the CDR3 reads CASSQESVFAYNEQFF. CDR3 DNA: TGCGCCAGCAGCCAAGAGAGCGTGTTCGCCTACAATGAGCAGTTCTTC.

The chain joins TRBV6-2 or TRBV6-3 to TRBJ2-6; a weak D match, TRBD2 (7 bases). The V end lost 0 bases, the J end lost 0 bases, and 21 bases lay between the germline ends. The germline CDR1 and CDR2 sequences are MNHEY and SVGEGT. The CDR3 totals 21 residues. The CDR3 spells CASSYSGGAFSPISGANVLTF. As DNA, the CDR3 is TGTGCCAGCAGTTACTCTGGGGGGGCCTTTAGTCCGATCTCTGGGGCCAACGTCCTGACTTTC.

The V gene is TRBV27, the J gene TRBJ2-1; D gene uncertain. Trimming took 3 bases from V and 5 from J, leaving 8 bases between them. Germline V gene lookup returns CDR1 MNHEY and CDR2 SMNVEV (reference sequence). This CDR3 has 13 amino acids. CDR3 coding DNA: TGTGCCAGCAGTTTTTCAGCTGACAATGAGCAGTTCTTC. Amino acid sequence: CASSFSADNEQFF.

Only a few counts were recorded for this clonotype. The V gene is TRBV20-1, the J gene TRBJ1-1; tentative D call: TRBD1 (5 bases). The germline V gene encodes CDR1 DFQATT and CDR2 SNEGSKA (reference sequence). The CDR3 is made up of 11 amino acids. V dropped 2 bases and J dropped 8 bases, with 9 bases sitting between them. DNA for the CDR3: TGCAGTGCTAGAAGGGGACGAGAAGCTTTCTTT. It specifies CSARRGREAFF.

This clonotype was found a few times. The J gene is TRBJ2-7, the V gene TRBV3-1, with D possibly TRBD1 on 6 matching bases. Germline V gene sequence: CDR1 LGHDT, CDR2 YNNKEL (reference sequence). V shed 5 bases and J shed 1 base, with 12 bases lying between them. The CDR3 runs 14 residues. This CDR3 is CASSTGMVSYEQYF. The DNA for the CDR3 is TGTGCCAGCAGCACAGGGATGGTTTCCTACGAGCAGTACTTC.

This clonotype appeared a few times. The V gene is TRBV10-3, the J gene TRBJ2-7; TRBD1 aligns across 8 bases. Germline V gives CDR1 ENHRY, CDR2 SYGVKD. CDR3 length: 14 amino acids. V was clipped by 6 bases and J by 5 bases; unmatched bases: 9. The CDR3 spells CAIRFDRGGHEQYF. DNA for the CDR3: TGTGCCATCAGATTCGACAGGGGCGGCCACGAGCAGTACTTC.

This clonotype appeared many times. The germline gene is not matched at one end of the junction; a read error may be the cause. The chain has TRBV5-1 and TRBJ2-7, with D possibly being TRBD2 (6 bases). Germline CDR1 SGHRS, CDR2 YFSETQ. The CDR3 loop spans 14 amino acids. The CDR3 DNA is TGTGCCAGCAGTTTAGGAGGGAGCTCCTACGAGCAGTACTTC. Translated, it gives CASSLGGSSYEQYF.

This clonotype was detected only a few times. The chain joins TRBV27 to TRBJ1-5; 7 positions match TRBD1. The CDR3 contains 16 residues. Trimming removed 6 bases from V and 0 bases from J; junction bases left unmatched: 8. The germline V gene encodes CDR1 MNHEY and CDR2 SMNVEV (reference sequence). In nucleotides, the CDR3 is TGTGCCAGCAGCCCCCGACAGGGCAATAGCAATCAGCCCCAGCATTTT. Translated: CASSPRQGNSNQPQHF.

The rearrangement joins TRBV7-9 to TRBJ2-7; D not resolved. Trimming left V 1 base short and J 2 bases short, with 15 bases between. This CDR3 region has 16 residues. Germline lookup yields CDR1 SEHNR and CDR2 FQNEAQ (reference sequence). CDR3 residues: CASSLGTTLQTYEQYF. Written as DNA, the CDR3 is TGTGCCAGCAGCTTAGGGACGACGCTCCAGACCTACGAGCAGTACTTC.

The chain links TRBV20-1 to TRBJ2-3, with 9 bases aligning to TRBD2. V trimming: 3 bases; J trimming: 5 bases; junction bases outside the gene matches: 6. The CDR3 consists of 14 residues. Germline CDR1 and CDR2: DFQATT and SNEGSKA (reference sequence). The DNA of the CDR3 is TGCAGTGCTAGCTTAGCGGGAGTGAAAGATACGCAGTATTTT. Its translation: CSASLAGVKDTQYF.

This clonotype has only a few counts. The chain combines TRBV6-1 with TRBJ2-2; 7 bases match TRBD2. The CDR3 sequence is 15 residues long. Unmatched junction bases numbered 6, after V lost 6 bases and J lost 2 bases. Germline loops: CDR1 MNHNS, CDR2 SASEGT. This chain's CDR3 is CASSHLAVNTGELFF. The CDR3 DNA sequence: TGTGCCAGCAGCCATCTAGCGGTCAACACCGGGGAGCTGTTTTTT.

The rearrangement uses TRBV6-5 and TRBJ2-5; 10 positions match TRBD2. The CDR3 consists of 16 residues. V was clipped by 2 bases and J by 5 bases; unmatched bases: 8. The germline V gene encodes CDR1 MNHEY and CDR2 SVGAGI. The CDR3 loop reads CASSYPIAGGRETQYF. CDR3 nucleotide sequence: TGTGCCAGCAGTTACCCAATAGCGGGAGGAAGGGAGACCCAGTACTTC.

This clonotype showed up many times. The V call is TRBV20-1, the J call TRBJ2-2; 9 bases match TRBD2. The length of the CDR3 is 14 residues. Germline assignment: CDR1 DFQATT and CDR2 SNEGSKA (reference sequence). V trimming: 6 bases; J trimming: 4 bases; junction bases outside the gene matches: 6. CDR3 sequence: CSARRGGGTGELFF. The CDR3 region has the DNA TGCAGTGCGCGGCGGGGGGGCGGCACCGGGGAGCTGTTTTTT.

The sample holds many counts of this clonotype. This sequence joins TRBV29-1 and TRBJ1-6; unclear D gene. The length of the CDR3 is 13 residues. Germline-derived CDR1 and CDR2 are SQVTM and ANQGSEA. Trimming pared 4 bases from V and 7 bases from J, leaving 11 bases between. CDR3 loop: CSVGLGGNSPLHF. The CDR3, as DNA: TGCAGCGTTGGATTGGGAGGCAATTCACCCCTCCACTTT.

This clonotype turned up a few times. The chain employs TRBV7-8 and TRBJ1-5, with D unclear. CDR1 and CDR2 from the germline V gene are SGHVS and FQNEAQ. The CDR3 contains 16 residues. V dropped 2 bases and J dropped 1 base, with 12 bases sitting between them. The CDR3 protein is CASSLHAGGSNQPQHF. CDR3 coding DNA: TGTGCCAGCAGCTTACACGCAGGCGGCAGCAATCAGCCCCAGCATTTT. Full variable domain (missing parts from reference TRBV7-8 and TRBJ1-5): GAGVSQSPRYKVAKRGQDVALRCDPISGHVSLFWYQQALGQGPEFLTYFQNEAQLDKSGLPSDRFFAERPEGSVSTLKIQRTQQEDSAVYLCASSLHAGGSNQPQHFGDGTRLSIL.